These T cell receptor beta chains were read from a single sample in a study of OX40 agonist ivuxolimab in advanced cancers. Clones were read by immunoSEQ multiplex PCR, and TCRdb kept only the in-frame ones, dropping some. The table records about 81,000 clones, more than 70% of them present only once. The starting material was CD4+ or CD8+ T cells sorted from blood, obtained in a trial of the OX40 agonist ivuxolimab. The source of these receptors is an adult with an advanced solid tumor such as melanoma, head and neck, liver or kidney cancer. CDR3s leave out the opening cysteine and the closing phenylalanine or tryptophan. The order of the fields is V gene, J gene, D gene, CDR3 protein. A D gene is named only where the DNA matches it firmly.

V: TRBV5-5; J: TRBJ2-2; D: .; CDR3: ASSLGNANTGELF
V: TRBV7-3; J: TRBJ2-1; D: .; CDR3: ASGNSGAGEQF
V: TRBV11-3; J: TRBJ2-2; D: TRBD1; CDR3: ASSFSQGTAFTGELF
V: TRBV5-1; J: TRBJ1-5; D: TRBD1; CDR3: ASSLSTGVNQPQH
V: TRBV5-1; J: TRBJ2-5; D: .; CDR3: ASSQTGTAEETQY
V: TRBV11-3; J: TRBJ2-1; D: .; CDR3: ASSLGVEIVGRNEQF
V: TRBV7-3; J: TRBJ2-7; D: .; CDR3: ASSLDWGGDEQY
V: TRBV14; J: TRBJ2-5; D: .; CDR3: ASSQSVETQY
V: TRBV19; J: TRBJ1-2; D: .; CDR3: ASSPGGQGYGYT
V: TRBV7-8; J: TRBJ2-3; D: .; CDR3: ASSAQWGSTDTQY
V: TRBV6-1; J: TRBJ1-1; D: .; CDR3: ASSEDPRRGAF
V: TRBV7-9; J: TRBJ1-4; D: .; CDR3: ASSPGRPVGEKLF
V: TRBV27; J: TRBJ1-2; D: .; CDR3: ASSLTGPDDYGYT
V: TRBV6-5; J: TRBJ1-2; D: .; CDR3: ASSQKNGPNYGYT
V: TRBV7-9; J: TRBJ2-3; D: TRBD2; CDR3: ASSTGLADTQY
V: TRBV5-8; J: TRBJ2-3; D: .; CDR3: ASSPWDTFTDTQY
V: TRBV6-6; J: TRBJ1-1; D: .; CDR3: ASAPFPHREAF
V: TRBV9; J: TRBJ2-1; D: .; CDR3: ASSPGRPKVAPF
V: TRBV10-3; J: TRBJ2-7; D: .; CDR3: AISESMALLDYEQY
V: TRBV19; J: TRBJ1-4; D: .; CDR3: ASSISATNEKLF
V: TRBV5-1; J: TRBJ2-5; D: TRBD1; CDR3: ASSWGQGQQETQY
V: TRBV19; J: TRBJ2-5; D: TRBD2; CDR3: ASSSPATSGEETQY
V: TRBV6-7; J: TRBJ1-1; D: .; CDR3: ASSLAANTEAF
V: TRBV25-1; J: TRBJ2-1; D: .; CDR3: ASSEPGDSSYNEQF
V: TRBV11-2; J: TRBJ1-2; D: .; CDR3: ASSPYKVLNYGYT
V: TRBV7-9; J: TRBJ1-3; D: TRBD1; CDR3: ASTLGQMYSGNTIY
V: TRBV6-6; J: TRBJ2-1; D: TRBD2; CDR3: ATATSGGASQF
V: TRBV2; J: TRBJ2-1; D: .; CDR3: ASGVSYNEQF
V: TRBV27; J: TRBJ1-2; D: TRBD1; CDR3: ASSSMGQATNYGYT
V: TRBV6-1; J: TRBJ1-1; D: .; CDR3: ASSGWRDTEAF
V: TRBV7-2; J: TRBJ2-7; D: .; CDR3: ASSLDRTYEQY
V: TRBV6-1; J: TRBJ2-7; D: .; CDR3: ASRIGGPSYEQY
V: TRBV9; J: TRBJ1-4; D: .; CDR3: ASSEGSREKLF
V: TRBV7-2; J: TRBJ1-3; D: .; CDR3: ASSQAGALGNTIY
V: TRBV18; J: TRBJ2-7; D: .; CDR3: ASSPSKGNSYEQY
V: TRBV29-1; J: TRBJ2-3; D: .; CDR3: SAPGGAPDTQY
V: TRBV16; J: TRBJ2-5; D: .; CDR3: ASSRRRGPQETQY
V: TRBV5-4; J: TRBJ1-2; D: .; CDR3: ASSFGDYGYT
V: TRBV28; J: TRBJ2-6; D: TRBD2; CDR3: ASSGGGSPFSGANVLT
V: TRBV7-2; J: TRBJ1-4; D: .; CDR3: ASSTQRTTNEKLF
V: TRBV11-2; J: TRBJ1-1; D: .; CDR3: ASSFQNMNTEAF
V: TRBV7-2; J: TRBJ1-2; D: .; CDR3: ASSLGGLNYGYT
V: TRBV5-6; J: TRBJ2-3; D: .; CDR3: ASSPKWGATSTDTQY
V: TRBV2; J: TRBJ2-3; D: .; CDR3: ASEEGRTQY
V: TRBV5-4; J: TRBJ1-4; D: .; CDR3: ASSLGGARVDEKLF
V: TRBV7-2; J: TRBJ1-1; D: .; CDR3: ASSVYTEAF
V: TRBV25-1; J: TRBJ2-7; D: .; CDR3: ASFSDLSYEQY
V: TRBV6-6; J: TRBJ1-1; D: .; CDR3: ASSPPGGNTEAF